A selection of T cell receptor beta chains follows, all from one sample in a study of resident and recirculating memory T cells in vitiligo. The table came from immunoSEQ multiplex PCR; TCRdb's copy has only in-frame clones and leaves some out. Among 75,000 to 85,000 clones listed, roughly nine tenths were seen once. Sequenced sample: blood. These receptors all come from a male donor with vitiligo. The CDR3 runs from the conserved cysteine through the conserved F or W. The D gene is left open where the match is weak. The size entry is marked missing in some rows and otherwise reads once, few, many or a size class.

V gene	clone size	D gene	J gene	CDR3 protein	CDR3 DNA
TRBV5-1	NA	NA	TRBJ2-5	CASSLGTYQETQYF	TGCGCCAGCAGCTTAGGGACTTACCAAGAGACCCAGTACTTC
TRBV10-3	NA	TRBD1	TRBJ1-5	CATKDREGQPQHF	TGTGCCACAAAGGACAGGGAAGGTCAGCCCCAGCATTTT
TRBV7-9	NA	TRBD2	TRBJ2-1	CASSPTSGRANEQFF	TGTGCCAGCAGCCCTACTAGCGGGAGGGCCAATGAGCAGTTCTTC
TRBV28	NA	NA	TRBJ2-7	CAGLDRNSYEQYF	TGTGCCGGCCTGGACAGAAACTCCTACGAGCAGTACTTC
TRBV5-4	NA	TRBD1	TRBJ2-3	CASSSGTGGSDTQYF	TGTGCCAGCAGCTCCGGGACAGGGGGCTCGGATACGCAGTATTTT
TRBV19	NA	NA	TRBJ1-2	CASSPPWGVYGYTF	TGTGCCAGTAGTCCCCCGTGGGGGGTCTATGGCTACACCTTC
TRBV11-3	NA	TRBD1	TRBJ2-4	CASSQPTTGAKNIQYF	TGTGCCAGCAGCCAGCCGACGACAGGGGCCAAAAACATTCAGTACTTC
TRBV21-1	once	NA	TRBJ2-5	CASPAGGATKETQYF	TGTGCCAGCCCCGCGGGGGGAGCTACCAAAGAGACCCAGTACTTC
TRBV7-6	NA	NA	TRBJ2-1	CASSWGDPKGYLYNEQFF	TGTGCCAGCAGCTGGGGGGACCCCAAAGGGTATCTCTACAATGAGCAGTTCTTC
TRBV6-1	NA	TRBD1	TRBJ2-7	CASSEALRTGPTEQYF	TGTGCCAGCAGTGAAGCGCTCAGGACAGGGCCGACCGAGCAGTACTTC
TRBV11-2	NA	NA	TRBJ2-7	CASSRDNPDEQYF	TGTGCCAGCAGCCGGGACAACCCCGACGAGCAGTACTTC
TRBV7-2	NA	NA	TRBJ2-3	CASSSQQADTQYF	TGTGCCAGCAGCTCACAACAGGCGGATACGCAGTATTTT
TRBV30	NA	NA	TRBJ2-3	CAWAGVAQYF	TGTGCCTGGGCAGGGGTTGCGCAGTATTTT
TRBV7-8	once	TRBD1	TRBJ2-5	CASSLVGGQEDETQYF	TGTGCCAGCAGCTTAGTAGGAGGACAGGAGGACGAGACCCAGTACTTC
TRBV7-9	NA	NA	TRBJ2-1	CASSFGSSPPNEQFF	TGTGCCAGCAGCTTCGGGAGTTCCCCCCCCAATGAGCAGTTCTTC
TRBV5-4	NA	NA	TRBJ1-6	CASSWGGQMLNF	TGTGCCAGCAGCTGGGGGGGCCAGATGCTCAACTTT
TRBV28	NA	TRBD2	TRBJ2-7	CASSFVGLAGYEQYF	TGTGCCAGCAGTTTCGTGGGACTAGCGGGATACGAGCAGTACTTC
TRBV18	NA	TRBD2	TRBJ2-7	CASSPTSGREGREQYF	TGTGCCAGCTCACCTACCTCTGGGCGGGAGGGCCGAGAGCAGTACTTC
TRBV7-2	NA	NA	TRBJ2-3	CASSLSSASTDTQYF	TGTGCCAGCAGCTTATCTAGCGCTAGCACAGATACGCAGTATTTT
TRBV5-1	NA	TRBD1	TRBJ2-6	CASSPTGVSSGANVLTF	TGCGCCAGCAGCCCGACAGGGGTTTCATCTGGGGCCAACGTCCTGACTTTC
TRBV28	few	TRBD1	TRBJ2-1	CASSFRPGQGSDEQFF	TGTGCCAGCAGTTTTAGGCCGGGACAGGGGTCGGATGAGCAGTTCTTC
TRBV4-1	NA	TRBD1	TRBJ1-5	CASSRDRDNQPQHF	TGCGCCAGCAGCCGGGACAGGGACAATCAGCCCCAGCATTTT
TRBV18	NA	NA	TRBJ2-7	CASSPPGGTANYEQYF	TGTGCCAGCTCACCTCCTGGGGGGACAGCTAACTACGAGCAGTACTTC
TRBV28	NA	TRBD2	TRBJ2-5	CASSGSSGGQETQYF	TGTGCCAGCAGTGGGAGCTCGGGGGGCCAAGAGACCCAGTACTTC
TRBV25-1	once	NA	TRBJ1-1	CASSDPYSSMNTEAFF	TGTGCCAGCAGTGACCCTTACAGTTCTATGAACACTGAAGCTTTCTTT
TRBV10-3	NA	TRBD2	TRBJ2-7	CAIRTSGAYEQYF	TGTGCCATCAGGACTAGCGGAGCCTACGAGCAGTACTTC
TRBV4-1	NA	NA	TRBJ1-1	CASSQEGGVNTEAFF	TGCGCCAGCAGCCAAGAAGGGGGGGTGAACACTGAAGCTTTCTTT
TRBV15	NA	NA	TRBJ2-7	CATSIPQAGQAEQYF	TGTGCCACCAGCATACCGCAAGCGGGACAGGCCGAGCAGTACTTC
TRBV4-1	NA	NA	TRBJ2-3	CASSQDRDTQYF	TGCGCCAGCAGTCAAGACAGAGATACGCAGTATTTT
TRBV11-2	NA	TRBD2	TRBJ2-1	CASSLEAGGGHEQFF	TGTGCCAGCAGCTTAGAAGCGGGAGGGGGGCATGAGCAGTTCTTC
TRBV10-2	NA	TRBD2	TRBJ2-7	CASVISGSQYEQYF	TGCGCCAGTGTAATCAGCGGGAGTCAGTACGAGCAGTACTTC
TRBV9	NA	TRBD2	TRBJ2-1	CASSVVGAGSNEQFF	TGTGCCAGCAGCGTAGTAGGAGCGGGAAGCAATGAGCAGTTCTTC
TRBV5-5	NA	NA	TRBJ1-5	CASSRAGGGHNQPQHF	TGTGCCAGCAGCCGAGCGGGGGGGGGCCACAATCAGCCCCAGCATTTT
TRBV27	NA	NA	TRBJ1-6	CASTSARGFSPLHF	TGTGCCAGCACCTCTGCCAGGGGCTTTTCACCCCTCCACTTT
TRBV9	NA	NA	TRBJ2-7	CASSPPLTPHEQYF	TGTGCCAGCAGCCCCCCCCTAACCCCCCACGAGCAGTACTTC
TRBV28	NA	TRBD1	TRBJ1-2	CASSLTGWHGYTF	TGTGCCAGCAGTTTGACAGGGTGGCATGGCTACACCTTC
TRBV7-8	NA	NA	TRBJ2-7	CASRGWGGEAYEQYF	TGTGCCAGCAGGGGGTGGGGCGGGGAGGCCTACGAGCAGTACTTC
TRBV6-5	NA	TRBD1	TRBJ1-1	CASSLGQGNTEAFF	TGTGCCAGCAGTTTAGGACAGGGGAACACTGAAGCTTTCTTT
TRBV5-1	NA	TRBD1	TRBJ1-5	CASSPTGCQPQHF	TGCGCCAGCAGCCCGACAGGGTGTCAGCCCCAGCATTTT
TRBV19	NA	NA	TRBJ2-7	CASSQARDTYYEQYF	TGTGCCAGTAGTCAAGCCCGGGACACCTACTACGAGCAGTACTTC
TRBV10-1	few	NA	TRBJ2-3	CASSESHGLLGDTQYF	TGCGCCAGCAGTGAGAGCCACGGACTGCTCGGGGATACGCAGTATTTT
TRBV7-8	NA	NA	TRBJ1-1	CASSQMGGAFF	TGTGCCAGCAGCCAAATGGGGGGGGCTTTCTTT
TRBV5-6	NA	NA	TRBJ1-2	CASSRVSQNYGYTF	TGTGCCAGCAGCCGTGTATCACAGAACTATGGCTACACCTTC
TRBV7-9	NA	NA	TRBJ1-2	CASSLGATNYGYTF	TGTGCCAGCAGCTTAGGCGCCACTAACTATGGCTACACCTTC
TRBV7-9	NA	NA	TRBJ2-5	CASSGRGWKTQYF	TGTGCCAGCAGCGGGAGGGGGTGGAAGACCCAGTACTTC
TRBV5-1	NA	NA	TRBJ2-7	CASSFEPQGKRYEQYF	TGCGCCAGCAGCTTCGAACCTCAGGGGAAGCGCTACGAGCAGTACTTC
TRBV27	NA	NA	TRBJ1-2	CASSLSGGTYYGYTF	TGTGCCAGCAGTTTATCGGGAGGGACCTACTATGGCTACACCTTC
TRBV5-1	NA	NA	TRBJ2-7	CASSLVGGYSSYEQYF	TGCGCCAGCAGCTTGGTCGGGGGATACTCCTCCTACGAGCAGTACTTC
TRBV30	NA	NA	TRBJ2-3	CAWSGQGSRADTQYF	TGTGCCTGGAGCGGCCAGGGGAGTAGGGCAGATACGCAGTATTTT
TRBV5-6	NA	TRBD2	TRBJ2-7	CASSLGGGSYEQYF	TGTGCCAGCAGCTTGGGCGGGGGATCCTACGAGCAGTACTTC
TRBV28	NA	TRBD2	TRBJ2-7	CASSPPLAGTEQYF	TGTGCCAGCAGTCCTCCCCTAGCGGGAACCGAGCAGTACTTC
TRBV6-1	few	NA	TRBJ2-5	CASSDREQETQYF	TGTGCCAGCAGTGACCGAGAACAAGAGACCCAGTACTTC
TRBV5-6	NA	TRBD2	TRBJ2-7	CASSPLLAGGGEQYF	TGTGCCAGCAGCCCCTTACTAGCGGGAGGAGGCGAGCAGTACTTC
TRBV9	NA	NA	TRBJ1-2	CASSVGRSNYGYTF	TGTGCCAGCAGCGTAGGCAGGTCTAACTATGGCTACACCTTC
TRBV18	NA	TRBD2	TRBJ2-3	CASSPGTSGSLNTQYF	TGTGCCAGCTCACCTGGGACTAGCGGGAGTCTGAATACGCAGTATTTT